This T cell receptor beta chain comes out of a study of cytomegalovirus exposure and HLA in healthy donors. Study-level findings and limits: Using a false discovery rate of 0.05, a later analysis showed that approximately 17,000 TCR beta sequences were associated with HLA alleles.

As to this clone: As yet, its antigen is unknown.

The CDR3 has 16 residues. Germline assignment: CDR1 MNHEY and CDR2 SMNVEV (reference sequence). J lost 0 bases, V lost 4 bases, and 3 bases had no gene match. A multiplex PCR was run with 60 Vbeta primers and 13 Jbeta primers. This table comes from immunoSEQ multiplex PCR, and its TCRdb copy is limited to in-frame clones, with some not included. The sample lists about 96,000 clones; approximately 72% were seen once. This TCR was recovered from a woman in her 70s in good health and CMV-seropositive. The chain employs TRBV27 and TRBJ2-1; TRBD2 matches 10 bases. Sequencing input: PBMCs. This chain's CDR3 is CASSSPSGSSYNEQFF. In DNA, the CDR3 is TGTGCCAGCAGTTCGCCTAGCGGGAGCTCCTACAATGAGCAGTTCTTC.